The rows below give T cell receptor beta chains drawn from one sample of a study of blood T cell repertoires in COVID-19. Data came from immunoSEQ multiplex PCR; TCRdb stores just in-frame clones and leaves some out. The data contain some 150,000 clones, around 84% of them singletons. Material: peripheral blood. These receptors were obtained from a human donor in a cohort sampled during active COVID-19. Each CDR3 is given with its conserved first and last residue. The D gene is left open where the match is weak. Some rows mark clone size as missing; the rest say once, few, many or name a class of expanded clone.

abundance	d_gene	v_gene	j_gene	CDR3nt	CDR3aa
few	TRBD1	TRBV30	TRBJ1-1	TGTGCCTGGAGTGTTCTCGGACAGGGGGCTGAAGCTTTCTTT	CAWSVLGQGAEAFF
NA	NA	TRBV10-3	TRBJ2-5	TGTGCCATCAGTGGAGGGGAGACCCAGTACTTC	CAISGGETQYF
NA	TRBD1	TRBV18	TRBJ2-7	TGTGCCAGCTCACCTCCGGGACAGGGGACCTACGAGCAGTACTTC	CASSPPGQGTYEQYF
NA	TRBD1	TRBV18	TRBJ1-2	TGTGCCAGCTCACCGGGACAGGGGGCAGGGTATGGCTACACCTTC	CASSPGQGAGYGYTF
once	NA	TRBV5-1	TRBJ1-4	TGCGCCAGCAGCCCCTTTGGAGGTTCTAATGAAAAACTGTTTTTT	CASSPFGGSNEKLFF
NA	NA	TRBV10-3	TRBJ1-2	TGTGCCATCAGTGAGTCTGGGGGGGCCTATGGCTACACCTTC	CAISESGGAYGYTF
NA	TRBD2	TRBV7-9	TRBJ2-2	TGTGCCAGCAGCTTACCCAGCGGGAGAAACACCGGGGAGCTGTTTTTT	CASSLPSGRNTGELFF
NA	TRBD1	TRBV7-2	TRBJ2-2	TGTGCCAGCAGCCGGTCCGACAGGGTAGGCAACACCGGGGAGCTGTTTTTT	CASSRSDRVGNTGELFF
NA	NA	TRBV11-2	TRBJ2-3	TGTGCCAGCAGCCCCCGGACAGCCTTAAGCACAGATACGCAGTATTTT	CASSPRTALSTDTQYF
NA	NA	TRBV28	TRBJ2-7	TGTGCCAGCAGTTCATTGGACATAGCACTCTACGAGCAGTACTTC	CASSSLDIALYEQYF
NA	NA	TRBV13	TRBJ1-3	TGTGCCAGCAGCTCCACAGTTCTCTCTGGAAACACCATATATTTT	CASSSTVLSGNTIYF
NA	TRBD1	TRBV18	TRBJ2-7	TGTGCCAGCTCACCAACCGGGACAGGGGACTACGAGCAGTACTTC	CASSPTGTGDYEQYF
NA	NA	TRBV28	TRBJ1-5	TGTGCCAGCAGTCACCCTCCCAGGGGATATCAGCCCCAGCATTTT	CASSHPPRGYQPQHF
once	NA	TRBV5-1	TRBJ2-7	TGCGCCAGCAGCTTGGTGGGCAGCTCCTACGAGCAGTACTTC	CASSLVGSSYEQYF
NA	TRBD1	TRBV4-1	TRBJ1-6	TGCGCCAGCAGCCAAGATTGGGGACAGAATAATTCACCCCTCCACTTT	CASSQDWGQNNSPLHF
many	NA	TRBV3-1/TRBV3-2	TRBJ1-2	TGTGCCAGCAGCCAATATGGACAGCGATATGGCTACACCTTC	CASSQYGQRYGYTF
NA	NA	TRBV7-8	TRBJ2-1	TGTGCCAGCAGCCCCAACAGGTATCAGTTCTTC	CASSPNRYQFF
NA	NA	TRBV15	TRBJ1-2	TGTGCCACCAGCATGCAGGGGCTAGACTATGGCTACACCTTC	CATSMQGLDYGYTF
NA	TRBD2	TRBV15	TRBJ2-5	TGTGCCACCAGCAGATCAATAACTAGCGGGGAAGAGACCCAGTACTTC	CATSRSITSGEETQYF
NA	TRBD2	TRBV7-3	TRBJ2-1	TGTGCCAGCAGCCCTATGCGGGGGACTAGCGGGGTGAGCTCCTACAATGAGCAGTTCTTC	CASSPMRGTSGVSSYNEQFF
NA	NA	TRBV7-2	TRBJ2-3	TGTGCCAGCAGCTTCCAGGCAGATACGCAGTATTTT	CASSFQADTQYF
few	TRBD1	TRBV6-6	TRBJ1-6	TGTGCCAGCAGTCTCGGGACAGGGTACGGTAATTCACCCCTCCACTTT	CASSLGTGYGNSPLHF
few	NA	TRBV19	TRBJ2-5	TGTGCCAGTAGTATAGTGGCAGGCGATGGGACCCAGTACTTC	CASSIVAGDGTQYF
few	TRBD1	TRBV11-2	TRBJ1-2	TGTGCCAGCAGCCCACGACCGGACAGGCATGGCTACACCTTC	CASSPRPDRHGYTF
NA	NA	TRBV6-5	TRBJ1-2	TGTGCCAGCAGTTACTCGACTGGGGGGGGCTATGGCTACACCTTC	CASSYSTGGGYGYTF
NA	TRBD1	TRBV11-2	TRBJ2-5	TGTGCCAGCAGTCCCCGGACAGGAATAGGACCAGGACAAGAGACCCAGTACTTC	CASSPRTGIGPGQETQYF
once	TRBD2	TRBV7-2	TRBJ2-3	TGTGCCAGCAGCCCCCGCTGGGCGGGGGGTTCCACAGATACGCAGTATTTT	CASSPRWAGGSTDTQYF
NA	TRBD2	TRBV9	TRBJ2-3	TGTGCCAGCAGCCCCGGGACTAGCGGGCCAGATACGCAGTATTTT	CASSPGTSGPDTQYF
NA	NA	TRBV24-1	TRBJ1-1	TGTGCCACCAGTGATCCAACCCGGGACACTGAAGCTTTCTTT	CATSDPTRDTEAFF
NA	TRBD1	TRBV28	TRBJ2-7	TGTGCCAGCAGCCAAGGGGGACAGGGGCGTCACGAGCAGTACTTC	CASSQGGQGRHEQYF
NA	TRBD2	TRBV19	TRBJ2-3	TGTGCCAGTCGAAGGGCCGGACTAGCTGACACAGATACGCAGTATTTT	CASRRAGLADTDTQYF
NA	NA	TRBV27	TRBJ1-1	TGTGCCAGCAGTCCACCGGGGATAGAAGCGAACACTGAAGCTTTCTTT	CASSPPGIEANTEAFF
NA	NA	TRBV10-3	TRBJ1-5	TGTGCCATCAGTTCCGGCCAAAGGGAGCAGCCCCAGCATTTT	CAISSGQREQPQHF
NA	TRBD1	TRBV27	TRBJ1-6	TGTGCCAGCAGTTCCGGACAGGGCTTCTATAATTCACCCCTCCACTTT	CASSSGQGFYNSPLHF
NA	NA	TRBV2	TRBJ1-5	TGTGCCAGCACTCCGGACATGAATCAGCCCCAGCATTTT	CASTPDMNQPQHF
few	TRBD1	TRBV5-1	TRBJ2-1	TGCGCCAGCAGCCAATCGGGACAGACTAATGAGCAGTTCTTC	CASSQSGQTNEQFF
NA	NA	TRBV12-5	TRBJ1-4	TGTGCTAGTGGTTTAGGCCTACCAGGAAAACTGTTTTTT	CASGLGLPGKLFF
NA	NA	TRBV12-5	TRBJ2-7	TGTGCTAGTGCCCGTGACATCGTCACCTACGAGCAGTACTTC	CASARDIVTYEQYF
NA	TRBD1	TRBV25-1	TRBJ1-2	TGTGCCAGCAGTGCTACCGGGACAGGGGGGTATGGCTACACCTTC	CASSATGTGGYGYTF
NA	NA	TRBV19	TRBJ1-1	TGTGCCAGTACCCCCGGGTTTGAAGCTTTCTTT	CASTPGFEAFF
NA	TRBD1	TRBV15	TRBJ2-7	TGTGCCACCAGGCACGGGACAGGAGTTTATGCGTCGCAGTACTTC	CATRHGTGVYASQYF
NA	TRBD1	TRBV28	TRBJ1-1	TGTGCCAGCATTCCGACAGGGCTCACTGAAGCTTTCTTT	CASIPTGLTEAFF
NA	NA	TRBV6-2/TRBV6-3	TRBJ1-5	TGTGCCAGCAGTCTAGAATATAGCAATCAGCCCCAGCATTTT	CASSLEYSNQPQHF
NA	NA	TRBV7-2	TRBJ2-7	TGTGCCAGCAGCTTAGGGCAGGGTGCCGAGCAGTACTTC	CASSLGQGAEQYF
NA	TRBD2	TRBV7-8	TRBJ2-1	TGTGCCAGCTTGGCTAGCGGGGAACCAAGGCAGTTCTTC	CASLASGEPRQFF
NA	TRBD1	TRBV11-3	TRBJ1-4	TGTGCCAGCAGCTTAAAAGGGGGCAGGAGTAATGAAAAACTGTTTTTT	CASSLKGGRSNEKLFF
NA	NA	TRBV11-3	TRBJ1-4	TGTGCCAGCAGCTTACGCGCAGAAAAACTGTTTTTT	CASSLRAEKLFF
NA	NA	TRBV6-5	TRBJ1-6	TGTGCCAGCAGACCCCCCGGGGTTCTTAATTCACCCCTCCACTTT	CASRPPGVLNSPLHF
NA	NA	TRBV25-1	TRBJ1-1	TGTGCCAGCAGTGAATCCCCGGGAGGGCTAAACACTGAAGCTTTCTTT	CASSESPGGLNTEAFF
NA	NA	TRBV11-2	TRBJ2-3	TGTGCCAGCAGTCAGGGGTACACAGATACGCAGTATTTT	CASSQGYTDTQYF
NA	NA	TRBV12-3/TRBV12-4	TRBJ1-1	TGTGCCAGCAGTTTAAGCGGTAACACTGAAGCTTTCTTT	CASSLSGNTEAFF
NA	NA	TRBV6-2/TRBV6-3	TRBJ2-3	TGTGCCAGCAGCCTTCAGCGGACCACAGATACGCAGTATTTT	CASSLQRTTDTQYF
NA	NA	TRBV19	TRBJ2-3	TGTGCCAGTAGTCCTAGGGACATAGATACGCAGTATTTT	CASSPRDIDTQYF
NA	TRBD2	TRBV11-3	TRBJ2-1	TGTGCCAGCAGCTTCAGGTCAGCTAGCGGGGGTGATGAGCAGTTCTTC	CASSFRSASGGDEQFF
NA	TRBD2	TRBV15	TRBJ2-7	TGTGCCACCAGCAGATCGGGACTAGCGGGGGGAAGGGGCTCCTACGAGCAGTACTTC	CATSRSGLAGGRGSYEQYF
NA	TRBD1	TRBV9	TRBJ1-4	TGTGCCAGCAGCGCCGTTGACAGGGGTAATGAAAAACTGTTTTTT	CASSAVDRGNEKLFF
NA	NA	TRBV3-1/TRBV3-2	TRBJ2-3	TGTGCCAGCAGCTCCGGGGCAGATACGCAGTATTTT	CASSSGADTQYF